One and the same sample provided the 10 T cell receptor beta chains below, sequenced in a study of CD8+ T cells in alopecia areata. The sequencing template was cDNA reverse transcribed from extracted RNA. Data came from immunoSEQ multiplex PCR; TCRdb stores just in-frame clones and leaves some out. Of a few hundred thousand clones listed, roughly two thirds are singletons. This material consisted of CD4+ T cells sorted from blood, taken at week 0. The receptor source for this set is a human donor with alopecia areata.

The J gene is TRBJ2-7, the V gene TRBV5-8; unclear D gene. The germline V gene encodes CDR1 SGHTS and CDR2 YDEGEE. The CDR3 extends over 14 amino acids. Trimming cost V 4 bases and J 5 bases, with 16 bases left between them. CDR3 amino acids: CASSQERPANEQYF. The CDR3 nucleotides read TGTGCCAGCAGCCAGGAGAGGCCTGCCAACGAGCAGTACTTC. Full variable domain (missing parts from reference TRBV5-8 and TRBJ2-7): EAGVTQSPTHLIKTRGQQATLRCSPISGHTSVYWYQQALGLGLQFLLWYDEGEERNRGNFPPRFSGRQFPNYSSELNVNALELEDSALYLCASSQERPANEQYFGPGTRLTVT.

J is TRBJ2-1 and V is TRBV5-1; D gene ambiguous. The CDR3 has 13 residues. In germline, CDR1 is SGHRS, CDR2 YFSETQ. Trimming stripped 3 bases from V and 8 bases from J, with 12 bases between. The DNA of the CDR3 is TGCGCCAGCAGCTCGGCGCTCGTCGATGAGCAGTTCTTC. Its translation is CASSSALVDEQFF.

A single count supports this clone. The chain links TRBV29-1 to TRBJ2-1, with 8 bases fitting TRBD2. From germline, CDR1 is SQVTM and CDR2 ANQGSEA. J gave up 6 bases and V 4 bases, and 8 bases lay outside the gene matches. The CDR3 loop spans 14 amino acids. The CDR3 coding sequence is TGCAGCGTTGGTAGCGGGGTAGGCATCAATGAGCAGTTCTTC. This gives the protein CSVGSGVGINEQFF.

J is TRBJ2-3 and V is TRBV29-1, with 8 bases lining up with TRBD2. The CDR3 extends over 12 amino acids. Looked up from germline, CDR1 is SQVTM and CDR2 is ANQGSEA. With V trimmed by 7 bases and J by 3 bases, 3 bases remained unmatched. The CDR3 sequence is CSALAGTDTQYF. CDR3 DNA: TGCAGCGCATTAGCGGGAACAGATACGCAGTATTTT.

In DNA, the CDR3 is TGTGCCAGCTCACCGTTGATGGAAGCAGCTTTCTTT. It is translated as CASSPLMEAAFF. V and J are TRBV18 and TRBJ1-1; D gene ambiguous. CDR1 is KGHSH, CDR2 LQKENI, per germline. V lost 3 bases and J lost 10, with 12 bases in between. There are 12 residues in the CDR3. Filled out from reference TRBV18 and TRBJ1-1, the complete variable domain reads NAGVMQNPRHLVRRRGQEARLRCSPMKGHSHVYWYRQLPEEGLKFMVYLQKENIIDESGMPKERFSAEFPKEGPSILRIQQVVRGDSAAYFCASSPLMEAAFFGQGTRLTVV.

The CDR3 loop reads CSAGTSGGSTGELFF. The CDR3 DNA sequence: TGCAGCGCTGGAACTAGCGGGGGTTCCACCGGGGAGCTGTTTTTT. This rearrangement joins TRBV29-1 to TRBJ2-2; 11 bases are a match to TRBD2. The CDR3 consists of 15 residues. Germline lookup yields CDR1 SQVTM and CDR2 ANQGSEA. Trimming removed 7 bases from V and 4 bases from J; junction bases left unmatched: 8.

The chain links TRBV30 to TRBJ1-3, with D hard to call. Germline CDR1 is GTSNPN and CDR2 is SVGIG (reference sequence). This CDR3 comprises 13 residues. V gave up 1 base and J gave up 5 bases, with 9 bases separating them. The CDR3 is CAWSDSGRNTIYF. The DNA of the CDR3 is TGTGCCTGGAGTGATTCTGGAAGAAACACCATATATTTT.

V usage is TRBV27 and J usage is TRBJ1-1; tentative D call: TRBD1 (5 bases). Germline V CDR1 and CDR2: MNHEY, SMNVEV (reference sequence). Trimming removed 1 base from V and 7 bases from J, with 13 bases in between. This CDR3 spans 14 amino acids. The CDR3 protein is CASSLLGGHHEAFF. As DNA, the CDR3 is TGTGCCAGCAGTTTATTGGGCGGACACCATGAAGCTTTCTTT.

The J gene is TRBJ2-5, the V gene TRBV18, with 8 bases identical to TRBD2. This CDR3 comprises 14 residues. Trimming took 1 base from V and 3 from J; bases not matched to a gene: 1. Germline V gene data show CDR1 as KGHSH and CDR2 as LQKENI. CDR3 amino acids: CASSPRRGEETQYF. In DNA, the CDR3 is TGTGCCAGCTCACCACGGCGGGGGGAAGAGACCCAGTACTTC.

V gene TRBV30 combines with J gene TRBJ2-1; TRBD1 aligns across 7 bases. The J segment lost 10 bases and the V segment lost 4 bases, leaving 10 bases of the junction unmatched. Germline V lookup: CDR1 GTSNPN, CDR2 SVGIG (reference sequence). The CDR3 spans 13 residues. The CDR3: CAWIRGQSTEQFF. CDR3 nucleotides: TGTGCCTGGATTCGGGGACAGTCGACCGAGCAGTTCTTC. The entire variable domain, with the rest obtained from reference TRBV30 and TRBJ2-1, is as follows: SQTIHQWPATLVQPVGSPLSLECTVEGTSNPNLYWYRQAAGRGLQLLFYSVGIGQISSEVPQNLSASRPQDRQFILSSKKLLLSDSGFYLCAWIRGQSTEQFFGPGTRLTVL.